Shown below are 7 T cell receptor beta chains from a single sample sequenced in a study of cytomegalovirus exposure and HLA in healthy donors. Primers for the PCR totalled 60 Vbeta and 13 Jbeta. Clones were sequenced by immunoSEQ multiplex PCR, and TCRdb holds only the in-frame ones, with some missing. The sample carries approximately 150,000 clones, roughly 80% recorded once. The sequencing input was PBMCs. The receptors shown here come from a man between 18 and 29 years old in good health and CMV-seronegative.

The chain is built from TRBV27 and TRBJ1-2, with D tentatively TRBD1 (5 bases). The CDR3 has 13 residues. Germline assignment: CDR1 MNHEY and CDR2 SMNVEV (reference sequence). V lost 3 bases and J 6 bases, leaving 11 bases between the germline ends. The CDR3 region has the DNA TGTGCCAGCAGTTTTAACCAGGGCGATGGCTACACCTTC. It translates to CASSFNQGDGYTF.

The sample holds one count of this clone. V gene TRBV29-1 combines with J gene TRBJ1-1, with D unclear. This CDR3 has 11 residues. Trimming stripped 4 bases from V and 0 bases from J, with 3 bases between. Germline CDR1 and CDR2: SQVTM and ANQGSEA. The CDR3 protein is CSVGVNTEAFF. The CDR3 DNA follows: TGCAGCGTTGGAGTGAACACTGAAGCTTTCTTT.

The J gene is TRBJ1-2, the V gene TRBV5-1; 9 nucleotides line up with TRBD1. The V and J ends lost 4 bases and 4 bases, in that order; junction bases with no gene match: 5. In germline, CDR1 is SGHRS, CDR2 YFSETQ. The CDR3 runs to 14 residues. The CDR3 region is CASSEGTGLYGYTF. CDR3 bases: TGCGCCAGCAGCGAAGGGACAGGGCTCTATGGCTACACCTTC.

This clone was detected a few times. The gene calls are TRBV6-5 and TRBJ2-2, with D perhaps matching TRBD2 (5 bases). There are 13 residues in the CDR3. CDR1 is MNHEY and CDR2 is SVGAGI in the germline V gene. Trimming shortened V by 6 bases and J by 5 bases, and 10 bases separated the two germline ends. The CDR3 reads CASRRGGTGELFF. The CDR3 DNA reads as TGTGCCAGCAGGCGCGGAGGAACCGGGGAGCTGTTTTTT.

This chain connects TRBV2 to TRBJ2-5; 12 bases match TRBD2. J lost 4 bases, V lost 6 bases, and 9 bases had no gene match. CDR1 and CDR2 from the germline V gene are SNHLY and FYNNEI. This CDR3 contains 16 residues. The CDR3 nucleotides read TGTGCCAGCAGATTCCTAGCGGGAGGGCCTGGAGAGACCCAGTACTTC. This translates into CASRFLAGGPGETQYF. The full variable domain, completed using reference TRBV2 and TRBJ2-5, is EPEVTQTPSHQVTQMGQEVILRCVPISNHLYFYWYRQILGQKVEFLVSFYNNEISEKSEIFDDQFSVERPDGSNFTLKIRSTKLEDSAMYFCASRFLAGGPGETQYFGPGTRLLVL.

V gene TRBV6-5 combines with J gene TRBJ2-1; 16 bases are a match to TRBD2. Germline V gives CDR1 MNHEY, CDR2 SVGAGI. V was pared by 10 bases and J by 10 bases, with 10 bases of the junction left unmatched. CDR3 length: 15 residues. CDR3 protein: CATDLGLAGGLEQFF. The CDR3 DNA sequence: TGTGCCACAGACCTGGGACTAGCGGGGGGGCTGGAGCAGTTCTTC.

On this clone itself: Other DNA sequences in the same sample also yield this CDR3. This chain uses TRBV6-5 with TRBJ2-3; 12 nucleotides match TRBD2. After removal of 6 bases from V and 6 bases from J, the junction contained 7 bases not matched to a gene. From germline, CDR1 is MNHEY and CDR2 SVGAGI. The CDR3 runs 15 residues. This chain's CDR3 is CASRMTSGGEDTQYF. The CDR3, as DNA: TGTGCCAGCAGAATGACTAGCGGGGGAGAGGATACGCAGTATTTT.